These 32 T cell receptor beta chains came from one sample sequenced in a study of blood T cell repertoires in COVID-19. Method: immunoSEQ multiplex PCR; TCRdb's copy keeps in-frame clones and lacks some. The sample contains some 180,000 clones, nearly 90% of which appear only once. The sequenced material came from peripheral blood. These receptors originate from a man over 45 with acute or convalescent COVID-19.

This CDR3 is CASSAGFFDSGNTIYF. CDR3 bases: TGTGCCAGCTCAGCGGGGTTCTTCGACTCTGGAAACACCATATATTTT. J is TRBJ1-3 and V is TRBV18; D call uncertain. The germline gives CDR1 KGHSH, CDR2 LQKENI. The CDR3 is 16 residues long. Trimming left V 5 bases short and J 0 bases short, with 14 bases between.

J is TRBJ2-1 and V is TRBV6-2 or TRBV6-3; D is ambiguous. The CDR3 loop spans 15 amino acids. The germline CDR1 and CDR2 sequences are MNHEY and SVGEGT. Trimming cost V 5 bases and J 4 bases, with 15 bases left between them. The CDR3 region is CASSPSAVIYNEQFF. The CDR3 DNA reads TGTGCCAGCAGTCCCAGTGCGGTCATTTACAATGAGCAGTTCTTC.

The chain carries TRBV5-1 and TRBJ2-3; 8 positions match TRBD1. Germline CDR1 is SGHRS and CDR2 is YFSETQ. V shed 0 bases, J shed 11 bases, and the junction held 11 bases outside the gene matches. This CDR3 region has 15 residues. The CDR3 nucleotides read TGCGCCAGCAGCTTGGCGGGACAGGCCGCCCAGGGGCAGTATTTT. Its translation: CASSLAGQAAQGQYF.

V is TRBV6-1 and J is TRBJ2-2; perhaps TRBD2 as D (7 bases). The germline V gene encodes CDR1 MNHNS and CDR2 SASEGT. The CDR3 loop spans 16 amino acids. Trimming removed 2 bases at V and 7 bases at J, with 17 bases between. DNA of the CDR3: TGTGCCAGCAGTGAAAGGGGGGGTCTTTCCGGCGGGGAGCTGTTTTTT. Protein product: CASSERGGLSGGELFF.

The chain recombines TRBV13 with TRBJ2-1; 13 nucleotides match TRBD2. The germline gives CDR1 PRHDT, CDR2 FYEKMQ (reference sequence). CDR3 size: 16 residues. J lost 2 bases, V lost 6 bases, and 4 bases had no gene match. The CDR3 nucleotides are TGTGCCAGCAGTCGCGGACTAGCGGGAGCCTACAATGAGCAGTTCTTC. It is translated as CASSRGLAGAYNEQFF.

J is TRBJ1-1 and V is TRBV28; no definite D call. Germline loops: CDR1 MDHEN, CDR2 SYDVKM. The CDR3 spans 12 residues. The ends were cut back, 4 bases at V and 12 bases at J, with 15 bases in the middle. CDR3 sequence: CASSSGLLMTFF. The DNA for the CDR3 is TGTGCCAGCAGTTCCGGACTCTTGATGACTTTCTTT.

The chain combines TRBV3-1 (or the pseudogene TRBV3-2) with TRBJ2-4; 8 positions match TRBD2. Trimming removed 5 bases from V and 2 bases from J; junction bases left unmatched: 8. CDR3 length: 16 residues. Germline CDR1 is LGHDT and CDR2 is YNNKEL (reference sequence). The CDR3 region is CASSVLGRGTKNIQYF. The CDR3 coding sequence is TGTGCCAGCAGCGTTCTCGGGAGGGGAACCAAAAACATTCAGTACTTC.

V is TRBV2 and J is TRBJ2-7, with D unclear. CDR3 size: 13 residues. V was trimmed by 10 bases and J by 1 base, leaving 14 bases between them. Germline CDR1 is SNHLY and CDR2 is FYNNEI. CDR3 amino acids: CANNRQVSYEQYF. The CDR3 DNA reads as TGTGCCAACAACAGACAAGTATCCTACGAGCAGTACTTC.

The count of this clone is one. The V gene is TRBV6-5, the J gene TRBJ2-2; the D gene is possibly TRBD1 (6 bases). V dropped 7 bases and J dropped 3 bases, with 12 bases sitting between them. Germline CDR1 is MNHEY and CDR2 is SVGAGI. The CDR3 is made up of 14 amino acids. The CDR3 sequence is CASTRRGYTGELFF. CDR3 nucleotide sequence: TGTGCCAGCACCCGCAGGGGTTACACCGGGGAGCTGTTTTTT.

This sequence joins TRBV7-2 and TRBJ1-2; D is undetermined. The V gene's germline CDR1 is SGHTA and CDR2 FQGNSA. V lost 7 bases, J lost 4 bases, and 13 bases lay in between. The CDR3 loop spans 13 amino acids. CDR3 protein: CASKSGVSYGYTF. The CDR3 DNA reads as TGTGCCAGCAAATCCGGGGTGTCCTATGGCTACACCTTC.

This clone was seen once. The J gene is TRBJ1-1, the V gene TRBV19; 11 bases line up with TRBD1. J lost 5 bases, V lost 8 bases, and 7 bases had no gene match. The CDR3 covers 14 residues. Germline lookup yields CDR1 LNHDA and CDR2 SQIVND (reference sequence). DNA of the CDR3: TGTGCCAGTGCCCCAGGGACAGGGGGAACTGAAGCTTTCTTT. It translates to CASAPGTGGTEAFF. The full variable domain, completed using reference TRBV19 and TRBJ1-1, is DGGITQSPKYLFRKEGQNVTLSCEQNLNHDAMYWYRQDPGQGLRLIYYSQIVNDFQKGDIAEGYSVSREKKESFPLTVTSAQKNPTAFYLCASAPGTGGTEAFFGQGTRLTVV.

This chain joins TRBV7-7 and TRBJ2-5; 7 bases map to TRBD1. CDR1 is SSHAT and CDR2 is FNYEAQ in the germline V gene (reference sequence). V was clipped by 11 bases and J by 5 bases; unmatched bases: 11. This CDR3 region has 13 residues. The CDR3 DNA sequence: TGTGCCGTAGGGCAGGGGGTGAGGGAGACCCAGTACTTC. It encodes CAVGQGVRETQYF.

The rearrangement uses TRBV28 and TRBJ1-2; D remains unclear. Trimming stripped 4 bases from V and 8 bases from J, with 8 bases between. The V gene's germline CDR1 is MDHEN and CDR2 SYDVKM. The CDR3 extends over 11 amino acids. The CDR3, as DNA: TGTGCCAGCAGTTCACTTTTGGGCTACACCTTC. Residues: CASSSLLGYTF.

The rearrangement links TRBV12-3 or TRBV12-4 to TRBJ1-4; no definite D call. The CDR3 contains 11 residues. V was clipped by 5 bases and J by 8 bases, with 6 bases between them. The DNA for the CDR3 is TGTGCCAGCAGTAAGAGGGAAAAACTGTTTTTT. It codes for CASSKREKLFF.

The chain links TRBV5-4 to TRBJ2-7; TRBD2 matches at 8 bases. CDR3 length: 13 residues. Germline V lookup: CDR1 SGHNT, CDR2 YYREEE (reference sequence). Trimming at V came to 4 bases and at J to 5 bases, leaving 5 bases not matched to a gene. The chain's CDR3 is CASSPLAGHEQYF. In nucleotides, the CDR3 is TGTGCCAGCAGCCCCCTAGCGGGTCACGAGCAGTACTTC.

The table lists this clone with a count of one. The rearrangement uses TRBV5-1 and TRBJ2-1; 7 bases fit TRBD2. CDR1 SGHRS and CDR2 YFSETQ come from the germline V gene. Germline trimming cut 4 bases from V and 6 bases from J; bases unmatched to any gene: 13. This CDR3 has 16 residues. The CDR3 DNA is TGCGCCAGCAGCCGGAGGGCGGGAGTCCCCCCCAATGAGCAGTTCTTC. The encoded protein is CASSRRAGVPPNEQFF.

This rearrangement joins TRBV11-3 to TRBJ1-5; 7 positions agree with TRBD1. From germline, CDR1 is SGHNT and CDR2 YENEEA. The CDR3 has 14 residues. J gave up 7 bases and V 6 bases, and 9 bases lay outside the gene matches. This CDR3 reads CASRRYRGNQPQHF. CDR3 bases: TGTGCCAGCAGACGGTACAGGGGAAACCAGCCCCAGCATTTT.

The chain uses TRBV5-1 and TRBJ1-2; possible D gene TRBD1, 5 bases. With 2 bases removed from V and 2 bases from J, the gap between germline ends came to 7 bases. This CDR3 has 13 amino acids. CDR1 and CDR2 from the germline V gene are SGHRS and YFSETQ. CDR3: CASSLQENYGYTF. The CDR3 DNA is TGCGCCAGCAGCTTACAGGAGAACTATGGCTACACCTTC. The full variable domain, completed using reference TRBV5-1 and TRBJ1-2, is KAGVTQTPRYLIKTRGQQVTLSCSPISGHRSVSWYQQTPGQGLQFLFEYFSETQRNKGNFPGRFSGRQFSNSRSEMNVSTLELGDSALYLCASSLQENYGYTFGSGTRLTVV.

In DNA form, the CDR3 reads TGCAGCGTTGGACCAGGGGGAACTGGGGCCAACGTCCTGACTTTC. This sequence encodes CSVGPGGTGANVLTF. V and J are TRBV29-1 and TRBJ2-6; 7 nucleotides agree with TRBD1. The germline V gene has CDR1 SQVTM and CDR2 ANQGSEA. V shed 4 bases, J shed 2 bases, and the junction held 5 bases outside the gene matches. The CDR3 is 15 amino acids.

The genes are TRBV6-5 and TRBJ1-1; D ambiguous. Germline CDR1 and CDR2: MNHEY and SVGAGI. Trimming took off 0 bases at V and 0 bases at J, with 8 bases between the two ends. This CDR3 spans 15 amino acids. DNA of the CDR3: TGTGCCAGCAGTTACTCCGCGGCCCTGAACACTGAAGCTTTCTTT. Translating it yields CASSYSAALNTEAFF.

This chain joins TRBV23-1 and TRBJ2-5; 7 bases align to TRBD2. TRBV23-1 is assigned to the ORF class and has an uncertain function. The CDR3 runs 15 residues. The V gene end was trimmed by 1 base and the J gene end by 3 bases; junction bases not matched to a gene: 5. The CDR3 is CASSQYPGGEETQYF. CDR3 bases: TGCGCCAGCAGTCAATATCCGGGGGGAGAAGAGACCCAGTACTTC.

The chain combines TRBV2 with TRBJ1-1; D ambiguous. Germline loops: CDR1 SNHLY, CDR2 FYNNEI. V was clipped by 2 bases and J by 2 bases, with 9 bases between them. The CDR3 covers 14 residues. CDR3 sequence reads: CASSEQQLNTEAFF. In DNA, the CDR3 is TGTGCCAGCAGTGAACAACAGCTAAACACTGAAGCTTTCTTT.

CDR3 in DNA: TGTGCCAGCAGCCCGAGGGTAGCCGCCTACGAGCAGTACTTC. Protein sequence: CASSPRVAAYEQYF. The chain has TRBV7-2 and TRBJ2-7; tentatively, D is TRBD2 (5 bases). The CDR3 has 14 amino acids. Germline assignment: CDR1 SGHTA and CDR2 FQGNSA. V lost 5 bases, J lost 2 bases, and 13 bases lay in between.

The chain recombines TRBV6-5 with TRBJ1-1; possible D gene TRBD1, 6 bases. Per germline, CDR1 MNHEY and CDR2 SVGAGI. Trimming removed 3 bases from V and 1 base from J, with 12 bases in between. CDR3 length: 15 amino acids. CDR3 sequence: CASSYSDRPNTEAFF. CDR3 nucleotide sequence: TGTGCCAGCAGTTATTCGGACAGACCGAACACTGAAGCTTTCTTT.

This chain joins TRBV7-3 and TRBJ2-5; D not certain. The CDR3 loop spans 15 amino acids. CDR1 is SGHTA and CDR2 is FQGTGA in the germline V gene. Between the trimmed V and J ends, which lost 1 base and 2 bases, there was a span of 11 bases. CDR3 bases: TGTGCCAGCAGCTTAAGGCCTCCCCCGCAAGAGACCCAGTACTTC. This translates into CASSLRPPPQETQYF. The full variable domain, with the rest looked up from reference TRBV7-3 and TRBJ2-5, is GAGVSQTPSNKVTEKGKYVELRCDPISGHTALYWYRQSLGQGPEFLIYFQGTGAADDSGLPNDRFFAVRPEGSVSTLKIQRTERGDSAVYLCASSLRPPPQETQYFGPGTRLLVL.

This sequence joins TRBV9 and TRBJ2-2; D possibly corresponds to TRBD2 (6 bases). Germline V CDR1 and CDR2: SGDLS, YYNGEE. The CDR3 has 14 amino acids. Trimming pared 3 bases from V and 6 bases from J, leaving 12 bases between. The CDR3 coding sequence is TGTGCCAGCAGCGCGCGGGGTAACGCCGGGGAGCTGTTTTTT. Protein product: CASSARGNAGELFF.

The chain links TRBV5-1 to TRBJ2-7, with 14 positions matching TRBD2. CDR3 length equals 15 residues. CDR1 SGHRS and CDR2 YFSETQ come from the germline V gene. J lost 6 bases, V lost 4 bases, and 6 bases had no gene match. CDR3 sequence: CASSLRLAGGTEQYF. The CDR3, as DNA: TGCGCCAGCAGCCTCAGACTAGCGGGAGGGACCGAGCAGTACTTC.

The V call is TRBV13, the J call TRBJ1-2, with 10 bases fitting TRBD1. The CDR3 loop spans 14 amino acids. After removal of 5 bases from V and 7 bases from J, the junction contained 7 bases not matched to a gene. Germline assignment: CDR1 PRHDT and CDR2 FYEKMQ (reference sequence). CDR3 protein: CASSPPDRGPGYTF. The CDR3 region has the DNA TGTGCCAGCAGCCCACCCGACAGGGGGCCTGGCTACACCTTC.

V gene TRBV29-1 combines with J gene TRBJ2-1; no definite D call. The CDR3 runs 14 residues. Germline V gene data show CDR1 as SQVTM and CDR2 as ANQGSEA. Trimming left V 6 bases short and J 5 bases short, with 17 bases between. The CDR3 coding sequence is TGCAGCGTGACAAACAGTCCGGCACACAATGAGCAGTTCTTC. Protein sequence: CSVTNSPAHNEQFF.

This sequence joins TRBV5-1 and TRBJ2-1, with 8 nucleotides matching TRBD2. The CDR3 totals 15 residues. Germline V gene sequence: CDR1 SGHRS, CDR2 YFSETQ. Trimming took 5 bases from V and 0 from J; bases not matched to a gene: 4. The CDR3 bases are TGCGCCAGCAGTTATACTAGCGGCTCCTACAATGAGCAGTTCTTC. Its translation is CASSYTSGSYNEQFF. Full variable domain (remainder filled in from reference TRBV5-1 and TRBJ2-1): KAGVTQTPRYLIKTRGQQVTLSCSPISGHRSVSWYQQTPGQGLQFLFEYFSETQRNKGNFPGRFSGRQFSNSRSEMNVSTLELGDSALYLCASSYTSGSYNEQFFGPGTRLTVL.

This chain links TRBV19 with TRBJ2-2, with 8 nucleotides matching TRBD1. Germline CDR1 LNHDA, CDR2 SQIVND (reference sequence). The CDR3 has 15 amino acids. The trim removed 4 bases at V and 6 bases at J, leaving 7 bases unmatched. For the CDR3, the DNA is TGTGCCAGTAGTAGAGCAGGGGGCTTACCCGGGGAGCTGTTTTTT. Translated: CASSRAGGLPGELFF.

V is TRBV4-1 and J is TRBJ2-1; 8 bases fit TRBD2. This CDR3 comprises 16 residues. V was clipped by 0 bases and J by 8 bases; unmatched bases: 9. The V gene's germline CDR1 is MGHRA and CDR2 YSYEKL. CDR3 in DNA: TGCGCCAGCAGCCAAGAAAGTCTAGCGGGTAAGGATGAGCAGTTCTTC. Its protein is CASSQESLAGKDEQFF.